This T cell receptor (beta chain) was captured by sequencing in a study of T cell repertoires in cytomegalovirus infection. Across the whole study: Indicated by public TCR beta signatures were CMV infection and matching HLA type. Overall study findings and caveats: HLA-C-restricted, CMV-specific TCR beta clonotypes were dominant ex vivo.

From the reads, TCRdb called clonotypes with MiXCR, one entry per CDR3 protein. The sample includes approximately 250,000 distinct CDR3 sequences, approximately 7% of them seen just once. This clonotype occurred many times. Its antigen remains unknown. The V end was cut by 4 bases, the J end by 7 bases, with 15 bases between. Looked up from germline, CDR1 is SGHRS and CDR2 is YFSETQ. The CDR3 runs 14 residues. The chain carries TRBV5-1 and TRBJ2-4, with D unclear. Sequencing used PBMCs. The clonotype comes from a human donor in good health (CMV status not recorded). Some clones in this sample may be carry-over from other donors' samples. CDR3 amino acids: CASSPLGRPNIQYF. For the CDR3, the DNA is TGCGCCAGCAGCCCACTCGGACGCCCGAACATTCAGTACTTC.